Sequencing of this T cell receptor beta chain was carried out in a study of pediatric ulcerative colitis. Looking at the study overall: Ulcerative colitis patients had pancolitis or left-sided colitis, with confirming histology.

Germline CDR1 MNHEY, CDR2 SMNVEV (reference sequence). The CDR3 covers 16 residues. Trimming cost V 5 bases and J 0 bases, with 17 bases left between them. This table comes from immunoSEQ multiplex PCR, and its TCRdb copy is limited to in-frame clones, with some not included. The sample lists around 65,000 clones; over 65% were seen once. V and J are TRBV27 and TRBJ2-7, with a weak D call TRBD2 (6 bases). Sequencing input: blood. The receptor was isolated from a boy aged 5 to 17 with moderate ulcerative colitis. The CDR3 DNA is TGTGCCAGCAGTCCCGCAATTAGCGGACTCTCCTACGAGCAGTACTTC. It yields the protein CASSPAISGLSYEQYF.